These 23 T cell receptor beta chains were all obtained from the same sample, sequenced in a study of low-dose radiotherapy and immunotherapy resistance in tumors. Both TCRalpha and TCRbeta chains were reverse transcribed with V-gene-specific primers. Amplification of TCRs used a constant-region primer and V-primer adapter for around 19 PCR cycles. Via MiXCR, TCRdb re-called the reads, giving one row per CDR3 protein. The sample shows 100,000 or so distinct CDR3 sequences, about 20% of them seen only once. The time point is: after trial treatment. Treatment of the sample: LDRT plus nivolumab, ipilimumab, low-dose cyclophosphamide and aspirin (RACIN trial). Sequencing used PBMCs, obtained after low-dose radiotherapy plus immunotherapy. The receptors shown here come from a male donor with prostate cancer.

This clonotype has a count of ten or more. V is TRBV11-2 and J is TRBJ2-1, with a weak D call TRBD1 (6 bases). V gave up 8 bases and J gave up 4 bases, with 18 bases separating them. The CDR3 totals 15 residues. In germline, CDR1 is SGHAT, CDR2 FQNNGV. As DNA, the CDR3 is TGTGCCAGCGCCCCGGACAGATTGGGATACAATGAGCAGTTCTTC. Translation gives CASAPDRLGYNEQFF.

This clonotype has at least ten counts. The CDR3: CASSFGTGHGSPLHF. CDR3 coding DNA: TGTGCCAGCAGCTTTGGGACAGGGCATGGGTCACCCCTCCACTTT. This chain connects TRBV7-2 to TRBJ1-6, with TRBD1 matching 9 bases. The germline V gene has CDR1 SGHTA and CDR2 FQGNSA. V was clipped by 3 bases and J by 10 bases; unmatched bases: 7. This CDR3 region has 15 residues. Filled out from reference TRBV7-2 and TRBJ1-6, the complete variable domain reads GAGVSQSPSNKVTEKGKDVELRCDPISGHTALYWYRQSLGQGLEFLIYFQGNSAPDKSGLPSDRFSAERTGGSVSTLTIQRTQQEDSAVYLCASSFGTGHGSPLHFGNGTRLTVT.

This clonotype was seen at least ten times. V gene TRBV18 combines with J gene TRBJ1-6; 8 bases align to TRBD1. After removal of 4 bases from V and 7 bases from J, the junction contained 3 bases not matched to a gene. CDR1 KGHSH and CDR2 LQKENI come from the germline V gene. The CDR3 runs to 14 residues. In nucleotides, the CDR3 is TGTGCCAGCTCACAGGGACAGGAAAATTCACCCCTCCACTTT. It yields the protein CASSQGQENSPLHF.

This clonotype showed up many times. The chain carries TRBV5-1 and TRBJ2-7; D is perhaps TRBD1 or TRBD2 (5 bases each). Trimming stripped 4 bases from V and 7 bases from J, with 12 bases between. The CDR3 has 12 residues. Per the germline V gene, CDR1 is SGHRS and CDR2 is YFSETQ. The CDR3 is CASSSTGLEQYF. The CDR3 coding sequence is TGCGCCAGCAGCAGTACAGGACTGGAGCAGTACTTC.

Details on this clonotype: A far larger clone is just one base off, so this is likely a read error. J is TRBJ2-1 and V is TRBV10-3, with D tentatively TRBD2 (6 bases). Between the trimmed V and J ends, which lost 5 bases and 4 bases, there was a span of 12 bases. The V gene's germline CDR1 is ENHRY and CDR2 SYGVKD. This CDR3 contains 14 residues. In DNA, the CDR3 is TGTGCCATCAGTTACGGAGGGAGTTACAATGAGCAGTTCTTC. Translated, it gives CAISYGGSYNEQFF.

This clonotype was seen ten or more times. The chain employs TRBV15 and TRBJ1-5; D uncertain. The ends were cut back, 1 base at V and 2 bases at J, with 9 bases in the middle. Germline CDR1 and CDR2: LNHNV and YYDKDF (reference sequence). The CDR3 consists of 15 residues. CDR3 DNA: TGTGCCACCAGCAGAGCTCGGGTTGGCAATCAGCCCCAGCATTTT. Translated: CATSRARVGNQPQHF. The whole variable domain, filled in from reference TRBV15 and TRBJ1-5, reads DAMVIQNPRYQVTQFGKPVTLSCSQTLNHNVMYWYQQKSSQAPKLLFHYYDKDFNNEADTPDNFQSRRPNTSFCFLDIRSPGLGDTAMYLCATSRARVGNQPQHFGDGTRLSIL.

This clonotype was found many times. V usage is TRBV7-9 and J usage is TRBJ2-4; D is perhaps TRBD1 (6 bases). Germline V gene data show CDR1 as SEHNR and CDR2 as FQNEAQ (reference sequence). V was shortened by 5 bases and J by 0 bases, with 20 bases between the two germline ends. This CDR3 comprises 18 residues. CDR3 residues: CASSPDLRTELAKNIQYF. In DNA, the CDR3 is TGTGCCAGCAGCCCTGACCTGAGGACAGAACTAGCCAAAAACATTCAGTACTTC.

The CDR3 DNA sequence: TGTGCCAGCAGTTACCTTTGGGACGAGCAGTACTTC. Its translation is CASSYLWDEQYF. V and J are TRBV6-2 or TRBV6-3 and TRBJ2-7, with D unclear. V gave up 2 bases and J gave up 5 bases, with 7 bases separating them. Germline V gene data show CDR1 as MNHEY and CDR2 as SVGEGT. This CDR3 is 12 amino acids long.

This clonotype was found many times. This chain uses TRBV6-8 with TRBJ2-7; unclear D gene. This CDR3 has 11 residues. V was pared by 6 bases and J by 4 bases, with 7 bases between. Germline assignment: CDR1 MNHGY and CDR2 SAAAGT. The CDR3 DNA reads as TGTGCCAGCAGGACCTTATACGAGCAGTACTTC. Protein product: CASRTLYEQYF.

This clonotype was seen repeatedly, ten times or more. The chain has TRBV3-1 and TRBJ1-2; D remains ambiguous. Trimming shortened V by 1 base and J by 8 bases, and 8 bases separated the two germline ends. CDR3 length: 12 residues. The germline CDR1 and CDR2 sequences are LGHDT and YNNKEL (reference sequence). CDR3 amino acids: CASSQGGRGYTF. CDR3 sequence (DNA): TGTGCCAGCAGCCAAGGGGGTCGGGGCTACACCTTC.

This rearrangement joins TRBV7-2 to TRBJ1-1, with unresolved D. Trimming stripped 5 bases from V and 0 bases from J, with 7 bases between. Germline V gene lookup returns CDR1 SGHTA and CDR2 FQGNSA. The CDR3 sequence is 13 residues long. CDR3 amino acids: CASSTDLNTEAFF. In nucleotides, the CDR3 is TGTGCCAGCAGCACGGACCTGAACACTGAAGCTTTCTTT.

Ten or more counts support this clonotype. The genes are TRBV20-1 and TRBJ2-1, with a weak D call TRBD2 (5 bases). The CDR3 consists of 12 residues. Deletions cut 6 bases from V and 5 bases from J, with 11 bases between. Germline CDR1 is DFQATT and CDR2 is SNEGSKA (reference sequence). CDR3 in DNA: TGCAGTGCCCGCCTCGGGGACAATGAGCAGTTCTTC. Its translation: CSARLGDNEQFF.

This clonotype was detected many times. This rearrangement joins TRBV9 to TRBJ1-5; D gene unclear. The CDR3 covers 14 residues. V dropped 3 bases and J dropped 6 bases, with 13 bases sitting between them. From germline, CDR1 is SGDLS and CDR2 YYNGEE. CDR3 DNA: TGTGCCAGCAGCGAGGGCCGATGGGGTCAGCCCCAGCATTTT. It translates to CASSEGRWGQPQHF.

This clonotype has a count of ten or more. The genes are TRBV29-1 and TRBJ1-1; a weak D match, TRBD1 (6 bases). The CDR3 sequence is 13 residues long. The V gene's germline CDR1 is SQVTM and CDR2 ANQGSEA. Trimming cost V 7 bases and J 2 bases, with 14 bases left between them. The CDR3 DNA reads TGCAGCGCTACGGGACAAATTAACACTGAAGCTTTCTTT. Its protein product is CSATGQINTEAFF.

This clonotype was seen many times. The chain couples TRBV12-3 or TRBV12-4 to TRBJ2-3; D not certain. There are 12 residues in the CDR3. The ends were cut back, 7 bases at V and 5 bases at J, with 10 bases in the middle. CDR3 in amino acids: CASTEFVDTQYF. In DNA, the CDR3 is TGTGCCAGCACCGAATTTGTAGATACGCAGTATTTT.

This clonotype was seen more than once but under ten times. V usage is TRBV7-2 and J usage is TRBJ2-3; tentatively, D is TRBD2 (6 bases). This CDR3 spans 12 amino acids. The germline V and J ends were trimmed by 5 bases and 5 bases, with 8 bases remaining between them. The germline V gene has CDR1 SGHTA and CDR2 FQGNSA. The CDR3 spells CASSMTRDTQYF. CDR3 DNA: TGTGCCAGCAGCATGACTAGAGATACGCAGTATTTT.

This clonotype was observed many times. V is TRBV11-2 and J is TRBJ2-7; no definite D call. The length of the CDR3 is 14 residues. V dropped 4 bases and J dropped 0 bases, with 10 bases sitting between them. Germline CDR1 reads SGHAT; CDR2 reads FQNNGV. CDR3 in amino acids: CASSSSKGSYEQYF. In DNA, the CDR3 is TGTGCCAGCAGCTCCAGCAAAGGCTCCTACGAGCAGTACTTC. Drawing the rest from reference TRBV11-2 and TRBJ2-7, the complete variable domain is EAGVAQSPRYKIIEKRQSVAFWCNPISGHATLYWYQQILGQGPKLLIQFQNNGVVDDSQLPKDRFSAERLKGVDSTLKIQPAKLEDSAVYLCASSSSKGSYEQYFGPGTRLTVT.

This clonotype has a count of ten or more. The V and J genes are TRBV12-3 or TRBV12-4 and TRBJ2-1, with 8 bases that match TRBD2. The ends lost 2 bases at V and 6 bases at J; junction bases unmatched: 6. This CDR3 has 15 residues. In nucleotides, the CDR3 is TGTGCCAGCAGTTTATCCAGCGGGGGTTTCAATGAGCAGTTCTTC. Translating gives CASSLSSGGFNEQFF.

This clonotype was seen many times. The chain carries TRBV19 and TRBJ1-6, with D possibly being TRBD1 (6 bases). This CDR3 has 15 residues. CDR1 and CDR2 from the germline V gene are LNHDA and SQIVND (reference sequence). Trimming stripped 4 bases from V and 8 bases from J, with 15 bases between. The CDR3: CASSTSTGRHSPLHF. CDR3 DNA sequence: TGTGCCAGTAGTACGTCAACAGGGCGGCATTCACCCCTCCACTTT.

This rearrangement joins TRBV3-1 to TRBJ1-5; D gene ambiguous. Trimming took 8 bases from V and 3 from J, leaving 29 bases between them. Germline assignment: CDR1 LGHDT and CDR2 YNNKEL (reference sequence). The CDR3 length is 19 residues. DNA of the CDR3: TGTGCCAGCTGCGCGGAACCGAGCCGGCGGTCCCTGCACAATCAGCCCCAGCATTTT. Translated, it gives CASCAEPSRRSLHNQPQHF.

This clonotype was picked up a small number of times. CDR3 bases: TGTGCCAGCAGCTTATTGACTAGCGGGAGAGGGACAGATACGCAGTATTTT. Protein sequence: CASSLLTSGRGTDTQYF. The chain carries TRBV7-9 and TRBJ2-3, with 12 nucleotides matching TRBD2. V lost 2 bases, J lost 3 bases, and 6 bases stayed unmatched. Germline assignment: CDR1 SEHNR and CDR2 FQNEAQ (reference sequence). The CDR3 covers 17 residues.

This clonotype came up many times. This chain links TRBV19 with TRBJ1-1; D might be TRBD1 (6 bases). The CDR3 extends over 13 amino acids. The germline V gene has CDR1 LNHDA and CDR2 SQIVND (reference sequence). V lost 4 bases to trimming and J lost 4 bases, with 10 bases between them. CDR3 region: CASSKQGPTEAFF. The CDR3 DNA follows: TGTGCCAGTAGTAAACAGGGTCCCACTGAAGCTTTCTTT.

This clonotype was counted at least ten times. The chain carries TRBV6-1 and TRBJ2-3; D uncertain. The CDR3 is made up of 13 amino acids. The V and J ends lost 3 bases and 3 bases respectively, with 7 bases between them. CDR1 MNHNS and CDR2 SASEGT come from the germline V gene. The CDR3 is CASSDTRTDTQYF. The CDR3 coding sequence is TGTGCCAGCAGTGATACGCGGACAGATACGCAGTATTTT.